This passage covers 9 T cell receptor beta chains from one sample sequenced in a study of T-cell memory formation after mild COVID-19 (dated by TCRdb to the early 2020s). The library was prepared using 5' RACE. Sequencing used an Illumina NovaSeq 6000. TCRdb trimmed public reads at Q25 via fastp, called clones via MiXCR and kept in-frame beta chains. Rows are unified per CDR3 protein, each entry keeping the most common DNA and genes. Within this sample are more than 300,000 distinct CDR3 sequences, with roughly an eighth of them counted one time only. The top ten hold approximately 21% of the sample. Sequenced material: PBMCs or a T cell subset sorted from them (not recorded which). The receptor source for this set is a young man who had mild COVID-19 (a few samples of this study predate the infection). The sample titles of this study are shuffled in the database, so cell type and time point are left out; the donor was told from shared clones.

The table lists this clonotype with many counts. The chain combines TRBV12-3 or TRBV12-4 with TRBJ1-1; TRBD1 might be the D (5 bases). The CDR3 sequence is 13 residues long. Trimming pared 1 base from V and 10 bases from J, leaving 13 bases between. CDR3 bases: TGTGCCAGCAGTTTAGGGGCAATGGGGGTAGCTTTCTTT. The encoded protein is CASSLGAMGVAFF.

Many counts were recorded for this clonotype. This sequence joins TRBV4-2 and TRBJ2-1, with TRBD2 identical over 11 bases. CDR1 LGHNA and CDR2 YNFKEQ come from the germline V gene. V dropped 3 bases and J dropped 9; count of bases not matched to a gene: 10. The length of the CDR3 is 16 residues. The CDR3 DNA follows: TGTGCCAGCAGCCACATTAGCGGGGGGGCTAAATCTGAGCAGTTCTTC. Protein: CASSHISGGAKSEQFF.

This clonotype was observed at least ten times. The chain joins TRBV2 to TRBJ2-1, with a possible D match to TRBD2 (5 bases). The V and J ends lost 4 bases and 1 base respectively, with 14 bases between them. Germline CDR1 SNHLY, CDR2 FYNNEI. CDR3 size: 16 residues. The CDR3 is CASSGAGLASYNEQFF. CDR3 DNA sequence: TGTGCCAGCAGTGGCGCCGGACTCGCGTCCTACAATGAGCAGTTCTTC.

The rearrangement joins TRBV9 to TRBJ1-4; D is undetermined. CDR3 size: 11 residues. Germline V gene data show CDR1 as SGDLS and CDR2 as YYNGEE. Trimming shortened V by 6 bases and J by 7 bases, and 7 bases separated the two germline ends. As DNA, the CDR3 is TGTGCCAGCAATGTCTTTGAAAAACTGTTTTTT. Protein product: CASNVFEKLFF.

This clonotype was recorded a few times. The CDR3 coding sequence is TGCGCCAGCAGCTTGTACGACCAGGGGGGAGGCGGGGAGCTGTTTTTT. It encodes CASSLYDQGGGGELFF. The chain is built from TRBV5-1 and TRBJ2-2, with a tentative D call TRBD1 (7 bases). Trimming shortened V by 1 base and J by 7 bases, and 17 bases separated the two germline ends. Germline V lookup: CDR1 SGHRS, CDR2 YFSETQ. The CDR3 length is 16 residues.

The chain recombines TRBV7-8 with TRBJ1-5; D gene uncertain. The CDR3 covers 15 residues. Per the germline V gene, CDR1 is SGHVS and CDR2 is FQNEAQ. V was cut by 3 bases and J by 2 bases, with 11 bases left in between. The CDR3 DNA is TGTGCCAGCAGCTTGTTAGAGTATGGCAATCAGCCCCAGCATTTT. Protein sequence: CASSLLEYGNQPQHF.

The chain is built from TRBV30 and TRBJ1-1, with D possibly matching TRBD1 (6 bases). V shed 0 bases and J shed 6 bases, with 14 bases lying between them. CDR3 length: 14 amino acids. Germline-derived CDR1 and CDR2 are GTSNPN and SVGIG (reference sequence). CDR3 residues: CAWSVQGRRAEAFF. The CDR3 DNA reads as TGTGCCTGGAGTGTTCAGGGGCGGAGGGCTGAAGCTTTCTTT.

This clonotype was found a few times. This chain joins TRBV5-1 and TRBJ1-2; no clear D. Per germline, CDR1 SGHRS and CDR2 YFSETQ. The germline V and J ends were trimmed by 5 bases and 5 bases, with 16 bases remaining between them. This CDR3 has 14 amino acids. CDR3 DNA: TGCGCCAGCAGATACGCGGCGACCGATTATGGCTACACCTTC. It encodes CASRYAATDYGYTF.

The sample holds a few counts of this clonotype. The chain has TRBV4-3 and TRBJ2-7; weak D call: TRBD1 (6 bases). V dropped 2 bases and J dropped 4 bases, with 9 bases sitting between them. Germline CDR1 reads LGHNA; CDR2 reads YSLEER. CDR3 length: 13 residues. The CDR3 spells CASSQTQGYEQYF. The CDR3 nucleotides read TGCGCCAGCAGCCAAACCCAGGGGTACGAGCAGTACTTC.